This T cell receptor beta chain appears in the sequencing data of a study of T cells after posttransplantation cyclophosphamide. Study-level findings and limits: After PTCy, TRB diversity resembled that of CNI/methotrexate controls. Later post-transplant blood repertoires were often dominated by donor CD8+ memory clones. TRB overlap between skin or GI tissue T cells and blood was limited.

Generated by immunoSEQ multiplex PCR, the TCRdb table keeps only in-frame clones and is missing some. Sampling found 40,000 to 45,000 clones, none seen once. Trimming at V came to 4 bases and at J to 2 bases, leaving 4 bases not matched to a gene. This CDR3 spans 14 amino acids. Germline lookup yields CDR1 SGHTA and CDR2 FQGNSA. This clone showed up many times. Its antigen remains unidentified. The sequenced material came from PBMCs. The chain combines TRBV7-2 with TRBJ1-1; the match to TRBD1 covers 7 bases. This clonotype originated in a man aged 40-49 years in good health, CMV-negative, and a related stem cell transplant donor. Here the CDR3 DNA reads TGTGCCAGCAGCTCTCGGGACAGAAACACTGAAGCTTTCTTT. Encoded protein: CASSSRDRNTEAFF.